Following are 22 T cell receptor beta chains from one sample sequenced in a study of tumor-infiltrating lymphocytes in primary liver carcinoma. Without any cell sorting, roughly 20-32 mg of bulk tissue yielded co-extracted RNA and DNA. Starting from 500 ng of total RNA, TCR beta cDNA was produced with a primer in the constant region. ARM-PCR, slightly modified, supplied the TCR beta libraries through three nested multiplex PCR rounds. Running around 10 cycles apiece, the first two PCR rounds relied on TRBV1-TRBV30 forward primers together with a C-beta reverse primer. TCRdb processed the multiplex PCR reads anew with MiXCR; each CDR3 protein has one entry. The sample lists approximately 110,000 distinct CDR3 sequences; approximately 80% were seen once. Specimen: liver tumor tissue from sampling region 3. The subset here: tumor region T3, left-lateral pole. Every receptor here comes from a man in his forties with primary liver carcinoma and hepatitis B virus infection.

On this clonotype itself: Germline is not matched at one junction end, which may reflect a read error. The V call is TRBV7-9, the J call TRBJ2-1; no firm D call. CDR3 size: 15 residues. Germline CDR1 and CDR2: SEHNR and FQNEAQ (reference sequence). CDR3 in DNA: TGTACCAGCAGTGACAATTTATCCGAAAACAATGAACAGTTCTTC. It translates to CTSSDNLSENNEQFF.

Notes on this clonotype: Because it lacks the conserved phenylalanine or tryptophan at the end, this CDR3 is likely a read error. The limits of the CDR3 on the DNA are not certain, so only TCRdb's listed CDR3 is given. This chain connects TRBV5-1 to TRBJ1-2; whether TRBD1, the table's D call, matches the DNA was not checked. Germline CDR1 reads SGHRS; CDR2 reads YFSETQ. Counting both end residues, the CDR3 totals 14 amino acids. The CDR3 loop is CASGPASGGYDYTL.

This clonotype has only a few counts. A read error is possible here, since a much larger clone lies one base away. This chain connects TRBV6-5 to TRBJ1-1; D is unclear. CDR3 length equals 13 residues. Germline-derived CDR1 and CDR2 are MNHEY and SVGAGI. CDR3: CASRSEEETETFF. The CDR3 DNA is TGTGCCAGCAGATCGGAGGAGGAGACTGAAACTTTCTTT.

Turning to this clonotype: Mismatch with germline at one junction end may stem from a read error. The CDR3 nucleotides are TGTACCAGCAGATTTTCAGGGGCCGCTGAAGCATTCTTT. Translation: CTSRFSGAAEAFF. This chain links TRBV12-3 or TRBV12-4 with TRBJ1-1, with D maybe TRBD1 (6 bases). The CDR3 extends over 13 amino acids.

Comments on this clonotype: Relative to the germline gene, one junction end is altered; a read error may explain this. The gene calls are TRBV11-2 and TRBJ2-3, with D uncertain. The CDR3 totals 16 residues. Germline V gene lookup returns CDR1 SGHAT and CDR2 FQNNGV. The CDR3 nucleotides are TGTGCCAGGAGCTTAATAGTTGGACGGGCGACAGATACGCAGTATTTT. Translating gives CARSLIVGRATDTQYF.

As for this clonotype: This may arise from a read error, as a much more abundant clone is one base away. The V gene is TRBV5-1, the J gene TRBJ2-1; 13 bases are a match to TRBD2. This CDR3 is built from 15 residues. The germline gives CDR1 SGHRS, CDR2 YFSETQ. The J segment lost 9 bases and the V segment lost 4 bases, leaving 7 bases of the junction unmatched. The CDR3, as DNA: TGCGCCAGCAGCCAGGGACTAGCGGGACTAAGTGAGCAGTTCTTC. This gives the protein CASSQGLAGLSEQFF.

Notes on this clonotype: One end of the junction varies from germline; a read error may be responsible. V usage is TRBV29-1 and J usage is TRBJ2-2; 8 bases match TRBD2. This CDR3 contains 14 residues. Germline loops: CDR1 SQVTM, CDR2 ANQGSEA. The CDR3 protein is CIVEGTRGTGELFF. Here the CDR3 DNA reads TGCATCGTTGAAGGGACTAGAGGCACCGGAGAGCTGTTTTTT.

A word on this clonotype: A read error may account for a junction end that differs from germline. The CDR3 here is CTSKPGQGISYERYF. CDR3 in DNA: TGTACCAGCAAACCGGGACAGGGGATCTCCTACGAGCGGTACTTC. The rearrangement links TRBV12-3 or TRBV12-4 to TRBJ2-7, with 10 bases matching TRBD1. This CDR3 has 15 residues.

The gene calls are TRBV14 and TRBJ2-3; 7 nucleotides agree with TRBD1. The germline CDR1 and CDR2 sequences are SGHDN and FVKESK. The CDR3 loop spans 16 amino acids. Germline trimming cut 2 bases from V and 4 bases from J; bases unmatched to any gene: 9. The CDR3 here is CASSQLQGRGADTQYF. The CDR3 DNA sequence: TGTGCCAGCAGCCAACTACAGGGGAGAGGGGCAGATACGCAGTATTTT.

On this clonotype: The conserved final phenylalanine or tryptophan is absent from the CDR3, which likely points to a read error. The CDR3 reads CASSQVASGINEQFL. In DNA, the CDR3 is TGTGCCAGCAGCCAAGTGGCTAGCGGGATTAATGAGCAGTTCTTA. The chain uses TRBV4-2 and TRBJ2-1, with TRBD2 matching 9 bases. Germline CDR1 LGHNA, CDR2 YNFKEQ. The trim removed 1 base at V and 7 bases at J, leaving 5 bases unmatched. The CDR3 length is 15 residues.

The chain joins TRBV10-3 to TRBJ2-7, with 9 positions matching TRBD2. V lost 6 bases to trimming and J lost 6 bases; unmatched junction nucleotides: 21. CDR1 and CDR2 (germline): ENHRY, SYGVKD. The length of the CDR3 is 18 residues. CDR3: CAIRAPPGTSLTPGEQYF. The DNA of the CDR3 is TGTGCCATCAGGGCCCCCCCCGGGACTAGCCTTACGCCTGGCGAGCAGTACTTC.

About this clonotype: Relative to the germline gene, one junction end is altered; a read error may explain this. The chain is built from TRBV5-1 and TRBJ2-7, with D maybe TRBD2 (6 bases). The germline V gene has CDR1 SGHRS and CDR2 YFSETQ. The CDR3 extends over 13 amino acids. CDR3 residues: CASCLEGSYEQYF. Written as DNA, the CDR3 is TGCGCCAGCTGCTTGGAGGGCTCCTACGAGCAGTACTTC.

About this clonotype itself: The CDR3 ends on some other residue instead of the conserved phenylalanine or tryptophan, so this is likely a read error. The CDR3 nucleotides read TGTGTCAGCAGCCGAAGCGGGACAGAGATCCAGTACTTA. Amino acid sequence: CVSSRSGTEIQYL. The chain has TRBV12-3 or TRBV12-4 and TRBJ2-5; D is possibly TRBD1 or TRBD2 (7 bases each). CDR3 length: 13 residues.

A remark on this clonotype: A much larger clone differs from this one at a single base, so this may be a read error. The J gene is TRBJ2-1, the V gene TRBV5-1; 8 nucleotides agree with TRBD2. Looked up from germline, CDR1 is SGHRS and CDR2 is YFSETQ. This CDR3 has 12 amino acids. CDR3 region: CSSSPAGVEQFF. Here the CDR3 DNA reads TGCTCCAGCAGCCCAGCGGGAGTTGAGCAGTTCTTC.

This clonotype was picked up one time. The chain recombines TRBV20-1 with TRBJ2-5, with D perhaps TRBD1 (6 bases). Germline lookup yields CDR1 DFQATT and CDR2 SNEGSKA (reference sequence). Trimming took off 5 bases at V and 2 bases at J, with 12 bases between the two ends. The CDR3 has 13 residues. The CDR3 nucleotides are TGCAGTGCTCAACAGGGATCGCAAGAGACCCAGTACTTC. Its translation: CSAQQGSQETQYF.

By share, this clonotype counts as medium-sized. J is TRBJ2-2 and V is TRBV4-3; TRBD2 aligns across 12 bases. The CDR3 is 18 amino acids. CDR1 is LGHNA and CDR2 is YSLEER in the germline V gene. V gave up 4 bases and J gave up 0 bases; unmatched junction bases: 6. The chain's CDR3 is CASSRGLAGSANTGELFF. CDR3 sequence (DNA): TGCGCCAGCAGCCGGGGACTAGCGGGTTCCGCGAACACCGGGGAGCTGTTTTTT.

This clonotype was seen once. The junction departs from germline at one end; a sequencing error may be responsible. The chain couples TRBV11-2 to TRBJ1-1; no clear D gene. Looked up from germline, CDR1 is SGHAT and CDR2 is FQNNGV. The length of the CDR3 is 13 residues. In nucleotides, the CDR3 is TGTACCAGCAACCAAGTGTTGAACACTGAAGCTTTCTTT. Amino acids: CTSNQVLNTEAFF.

This clonotype qualifies as medium-sized. The rearrangement joins TRBV6-1 to TRBJ2-2; D is unclear. The CDR3 covers 15 residues. V lost 1 base, J lost 6 bases, and 12 bases lay in between. Germline CDR1 and CDR2: MNHNS and SASEGT. The CDR3 sequence: CASSEGWWLAGELFF. The CDR3 region has the DNA TGTGCCAGCAGTGAAGGGTGGTGGCTCGCCGGGGAGCTGTTTTTT.

The chain uses TRBV11-2 and TRBJ2-7; D uncertain. Per the germline V gene, CDR1 is SGHAT and CDR2 is FQNNGV. V was shortened by 4 bases and J by 7 bases, with 20 bases between the two germline ends. This CDR3 is 15 amino acids long. CDR3 amino acids: CASSSGWPYAREQYF. CDR3 DNA: TGTGCCAGCAGCTCCGGATGGCCTTACGCGCGTGAGCAGTACTTC.

A word on this clonotype: It is likely a read error, because the conserved phenylalanine at the end of the CDR3 is missing. This chain links TRBV6-6 with TRBJ1-1; D perhaps matches TRBD1 (6 bases). V was clipped by 2 bases and J by 4 bases, with 8 bases between them. Germline CDR1 MNHNY, CDR2 SVGAGI (reference sequence). The CDR3 sequence is 13 residues long. CDR3 in DNA: TGTGCCAGCAGTTACACAGGGAGCACTGAAGCTTTCTAT. It translates to CASSYTGSTEAFY.

J is TRBJ1-1 and V is TRBV12-3 or TRBV12-4, with 8 bases lining up with TRBD1. CDR3 size: 12 residues. The V segment lost 5 bases and the J segment 11 bases; nucleotides outside the gene matches: 7. CDR3 sequence (DNA): TGTGCCAGCAGTGGACAGGGTGTCCGGGCTTTCTTT. This sequence encodes CASSGQGVRAFF.

With respect to this clonotype: A single base separates this from a much larger clone, so it may be a read error. V gene TRBV5-1 combines with J gene TRBJ1-1; D is undetermined. Between the trimmed V and J ends, which lost 0 bases and 1 base, there was a span of 13 bases. The CDR3 extends over 16 amino acids. Per the germline V gene, CDR1 is SGHRS and CDR2 is YFSETQ. The CDR3, as DNA: TGCGCCAGCAGCTTGGGAGAGGTCTTTGCGAACACTGAAGCTTTCTTT. It translates to CASSLGEVFANTEAFF. Variable domain in full (rest from reference TRBV5-1 and TRBJ1-1): KAGVTQTPRYLIKTRGQQVTLSCSPISGHRSVSWYQQTPGQGLQFLFEYFSETQRNKGNFPGRFSGRQFSNSRSEMNVSTLELGDSALYLCASSLGEVFANTEAFFGQGTRLTVV.